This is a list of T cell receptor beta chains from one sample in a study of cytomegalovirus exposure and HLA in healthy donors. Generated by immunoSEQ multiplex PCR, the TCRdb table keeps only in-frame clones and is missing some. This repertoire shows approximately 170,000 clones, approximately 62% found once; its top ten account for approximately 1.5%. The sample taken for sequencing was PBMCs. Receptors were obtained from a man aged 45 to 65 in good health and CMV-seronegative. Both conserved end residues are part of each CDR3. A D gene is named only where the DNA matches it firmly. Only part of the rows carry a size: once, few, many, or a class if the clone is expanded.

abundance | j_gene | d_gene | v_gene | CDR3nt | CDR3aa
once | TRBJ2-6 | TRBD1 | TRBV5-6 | TGTGCCAGCAGCTTGGGACAGGGCAACTCTGGGGCCAACGTCCTGACTTTC | CASSLGQGNSGANVLTF
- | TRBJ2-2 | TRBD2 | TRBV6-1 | TGTGCCAGCGGTTTCGGGGGGGCTGCCACCGGGGAGCTGTTTTTT | CASGFGGAATGELFF
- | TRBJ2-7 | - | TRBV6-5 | TGTGCCAGCAGTTACCTACCTGCCTACGAGCAGTACTTC | CASSYLPAYEQYF
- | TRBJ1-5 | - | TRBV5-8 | TGTGCCAGCAGCTTGGCCAGGCCTGGTCAAGGCAATCAGCCCCAGCATTTT | CASSLARPGQGNQPQHF
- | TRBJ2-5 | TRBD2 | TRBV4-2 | TGTGCCAGCAGCCAAGCTAGCGGGGAGACCCAGTACTTC | CASSQASGETQYF
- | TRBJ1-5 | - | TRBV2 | TGTGCCAGCAGCGCAGGGGTTTCGGGCAATCAGCCCCAGCATTTT | CASSAGVSGNQPQHF
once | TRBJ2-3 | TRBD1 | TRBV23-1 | TGCGCCAGCAGTCAATCTAGGGGGCTTAGCACAGATACGCAGTATTTT | CASSQSRGLSTDTQYF
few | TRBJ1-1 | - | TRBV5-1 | TGCGCCAGCAGCCCAACTAGACAAGGGATGAACACTGAAGCTTTCTTT | CASSPTRQGMNTEAFF
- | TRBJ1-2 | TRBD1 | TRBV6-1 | TGTGCCAGCAGTGACAGGACAGGGCACTATGGCTACACCTTC | CASSDRTGHYGYTF
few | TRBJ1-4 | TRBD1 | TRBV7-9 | TGTGCCAGCAGCCCAGGGACAGCTAATGAAAAACTGTTTTTT | CASSPGTANEKLFF
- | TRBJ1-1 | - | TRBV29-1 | TGCAGCGTTGAAACAGGTTTAGGGCGGGGCACTGAAGCTTTCTTT | CSVETGLGRGTEAFF
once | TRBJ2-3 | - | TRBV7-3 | TGTGCCAGCAGCCCGGGACTCTCAACCACAGATACGCAGTATTTT | CASSPGLSTTDTQYF
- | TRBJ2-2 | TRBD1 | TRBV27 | TGTGCCAGCAGTTCCCCCGGGACAGGGATTGGCGGGGAGCTGTTTTTT | CASSSPGTGIGGELFF
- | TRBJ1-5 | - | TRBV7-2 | TGTGCCAGCAGCTTACAGGGTAATCAGCCCCAGCATTTT | CASSLQGNQPQHF
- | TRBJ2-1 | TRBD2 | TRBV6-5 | TGTGCCAGCAGCGGGACTAGCGTTTACAATGAGCAGTTCTTC | CASSGTSVYNEQFF
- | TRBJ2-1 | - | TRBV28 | TGTGCCAGCAGTTTCCCGGTGTGGAGAAATGAGCAGTTCTTC | CASSFPVWRNEQFF
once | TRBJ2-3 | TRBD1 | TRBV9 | TGTGCCAGCAGCGTAGTAGCTGGGACAGGGGGCGCGGATACGCAGTATTTT | CASSVVAGTGGADTQYF
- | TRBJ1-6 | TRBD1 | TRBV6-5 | TGTGCCAGCGGACCGGGACAGCATAATTCACCCCTCCACTTT | CASGPGQHNSPLHF
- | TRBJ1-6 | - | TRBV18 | TGTGCCAGCTCCCCCGTAGAACAGGGATATTCACCCCTCCACTTT | CASSPVEQGYSPLHF
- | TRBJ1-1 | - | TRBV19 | TGTGCCAGTAGTATACCGAGTGACAGTCGATCACGAGCGGCTTTCTTT | CASSIPSDSRSRAAFF
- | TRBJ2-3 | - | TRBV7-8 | TGTGCCAGCAGCCTTAGAGGGGGTGAGAATACGCAGTATTTT | CASSLRGGENTQYF
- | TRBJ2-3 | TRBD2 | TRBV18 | TGTGCCAGCCTGGGACTCGCGACTAGCGGGGGCCCTGCGGCAGATACGCAGTATTTT | CASLGLATSGGPAADTQYF
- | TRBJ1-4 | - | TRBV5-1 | TGCGCCAGCAGCTTGTATCAGGGGAGTGAAAAACTGTTTTTT | CASSLYQGSEKLFF
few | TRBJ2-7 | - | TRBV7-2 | TGTGCCAGCAGCGCAATTCCCAGTATCTCGTCCTACGAGCAGTACTTC | CASSAIPSISSYEQYF
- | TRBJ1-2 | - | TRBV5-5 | TGTGCCAGCAGGAGAACTCGGACAGATGACTCCTCTTTC | CASRRTRTDDSSF
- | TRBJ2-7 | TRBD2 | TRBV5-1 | TGCGCCAGCAGCTGGACTAGCGGGCCATACTACGAGCAGTACTTC | CASSWTSGPYYEQYF
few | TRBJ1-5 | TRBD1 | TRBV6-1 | TGTGCCAGCAGTGAAGGGACAGGGCGTAGCAATCAGCCCCAGCATTTT | CASSEGTGRSNQPQHF
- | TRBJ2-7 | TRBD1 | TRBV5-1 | TGCGCCAGCAGCCACCGGGACAGCTCCTACGAGCAGTACTTC | CASSHRDSSYEQYF
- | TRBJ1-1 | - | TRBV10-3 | TGTGCCATCAGTGACGGGGGGGGGACTGAAGCTTTCTTT | CAISDGGGTEAFF
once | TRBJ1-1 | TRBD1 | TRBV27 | TGTGCCAGCAGTCCACGGGACAGGGGGTCGAACACTGAAGCTTTCTTT | CASSPRDRGSNTEAFF
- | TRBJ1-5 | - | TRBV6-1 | TGTGCCAGCAGTGCCGGGTCCCTCGGCGGCCAGCCCCAGCATTTT | CASSAGSLGGQPQHF